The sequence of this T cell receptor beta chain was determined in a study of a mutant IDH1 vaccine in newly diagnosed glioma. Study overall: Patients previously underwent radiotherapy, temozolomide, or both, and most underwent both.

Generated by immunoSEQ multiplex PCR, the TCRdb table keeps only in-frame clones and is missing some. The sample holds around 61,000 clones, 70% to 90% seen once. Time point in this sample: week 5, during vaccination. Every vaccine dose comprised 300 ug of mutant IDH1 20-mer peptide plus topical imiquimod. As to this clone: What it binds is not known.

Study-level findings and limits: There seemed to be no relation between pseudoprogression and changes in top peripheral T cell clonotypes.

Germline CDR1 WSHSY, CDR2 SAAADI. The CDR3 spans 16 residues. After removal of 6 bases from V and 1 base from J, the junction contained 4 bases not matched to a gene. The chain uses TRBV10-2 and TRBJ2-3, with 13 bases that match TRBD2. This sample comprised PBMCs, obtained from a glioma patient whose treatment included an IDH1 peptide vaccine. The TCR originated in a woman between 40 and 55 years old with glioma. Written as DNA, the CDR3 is TGCGCCAGCAGCGATACTAGCGGGGGGGGCACAGATACGCAGTATTTT. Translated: CASSDTSGGGTDTQYF.